One sample yielded the 18 T cell receptor beta chains listed below, sequenced in a study of radiation and T cells in renal cell carcinoma. This table comes from immunoSEQ multiplex PCR, and its TCRdb copy is limited to in-frame clones, with some not included. The data hold 100,000 to 150,000 clones, with around 82% observed a single time. The time point here: blood 2 weeks post-SBRT. Treatment given: 15 Gy SBRT to primary tumor, nephrectomy 4 weeks later. This specimen consisted of blood, obtained from a patient whose treatment included radiotherapy and nephrectomy. These receptor sequences come from a man aged 45-65 years with renal cell carcinoma.

The chain links TRBV23-1 to TRBJ2-3, with TRBD1 matching over 8 bases. TRBV23-1 is assigned to the ORF class and has an uncertain function. The CDR3 totals 16 residues. Losses at the gene ends were 0 bases for V and 3 bases for J; bases not matched to a gene: 5. The CDR3 loop reads CASSQSCRTGTDTQYF. The DNA for the CDR3 is TGCGCCAGCAGTCAATCGTGCAGGACAGGGACAGATACGCAGTATTTT.

The V and J genes are TRBV19 and TRBJ2-7, with D possibly being TRBD1 or TRBD2 (5 bases each). The CDR3 contains 13 residues. Trimming stripped 8 bases from V and 5 bases from J, with 16 bases between. Germline CDR1 LNHDA, CDR2 SQIVND (reference sequence). CDR3 region: CASCPGANDEQYF. The CDR3 DNA follows: TGTGCCAGTTGTCCCGGGGCTAACGACGAGCAGTACTTC.

The CDR3 region is CASSADRGGYGYTF. The DNA for the CDR3 is TGTGCCAGCAGCGCCGACAGGGGAGGGTATGGCTACACCTTC. V gene TRBV7-3 combines with J gene TRBJ1-2; 8 bases fit TRBD1. The CDR3 consists of 14 residues. Germline V gene data show CDR1 as SGHTA and CDR2 as FQGTGA. With 5 bases clipped from V and 5 bases from J, the junction kept 7 bases outside the gene matches.

This clone came up once. The V and J genes are TRBV15 and TRBJ2-3; tentative D call: TRBD1 (5 bases). The CDR3 length is 14 residues. V dropped 5 bases and J dropped 2 bases, with 11 bases sitting between them. The V gene's germline CDR1 is LNHNV and CDR2 YYDKDF (reference sequence). The chain's CDR3 is CATSQDSPTDTQYF. DNA for the CDR3: TGTGCCACCAGCCAAGACAGCCCCACAGATACGCAGTATTTT.

This rearrangement joins TRBV7-2 to TRBJ2-7; D unclear. V gave up 2 bases and J gave up 1 base, with 12 bases separating them. This CDR3 comprises 15 residues. The germline gives CDR1 SGHTA, CDR2 FQGNSA. The DNA of the CDR3 is TGTGCCAGCAGCTTAAGGCAGCCGGGTTCCTACGAGCAGTACTTC. Protein: CASSLRQPGSYEQYF.

The chain has TRBV30 and TRBJ2-7, with 10 bases that match TRBD1. After removal of 3 bases from V and 4 bases from J, the junction contained 15 bases not matched to a gene. CDR1 GTSNPN and CDR2 SVGIG come from the germline V gene (reference sequence). CDR3 length equals 17 residues. The DNA of the CDR3 is TGTGCCTGGAGGAGACGTTTCGGGACAGGGGTCCCTTACGAGCAGTACTTC. Protein: CAWRRRFGTGVPYEQYF.

This clone came up a few times. The chain carries TRBV18 and TRBJ2-5, with no clear D. Germline V gene lookup returns CDR1 KGHSH and CDR2 LQKENI. V was cut by 0 bases and J by 2 bases, with 10 bases left in between. The CDR3 runs to 15 residues. This CDR3 is CASSPPVSNQETQYF. The CDR3 DNA sequence: TGTGCCAGCTCACCACCGGTATCGAATCAAGAGACCCAGTACTTC.

This clone was seen only a few times. The rearrangement uses TRBV30 and TRBJ2-1; the D call may be TRBD1 or TRBD2 (5 bases each). V was pared by 3 bases and J by 10 bases, with 10 bases between. This CDR3 region has 11 residues. Germline V CDR1 and CDR2: GTSNPN, SVGIG (reference sequence). The CDR3 is CAWRGLAEQFF. The CDR3 coding sequence is TGTGCCTGGAGGGGGCTAGCCGAGCAGTTCTTC.

The chain couples TRBV5-1 to TRBJ2-1; D unresolved. Trimming took off 4 bases at V and 6 bases at J, with 14 bases between the two ends. This CDR3 spans 14 amino acids. From germline, CDR1 is SGHRS and CDR2 YFSETQ. This CDR3 reads CASSGDFALNEQFF. The CDR3 DNA follows: TGCGCCAGCAGCGGAGACTTTGCCCTCAATGAGCAGTTCTTC.

DNA for the CDR3: TGTGCCAGCAGTTACTCGCGGGTGGATGAGCAGTTCTTC. It codes for CASSYSRVDEQFF. The chain employs TRBV6-5 and TRBJ2-1; D perhaps matches TRBD2 (5 bases). In germline, CDR1 is MNHEY, CDR2 SVGAGI. V lost 0 bases and J 8 bases, leaving 8 bases between the germline ends. This CDR3 comprises 13 residues.

The chain uses TRBV7-3 and TRBJ1-1; D gene ambiguous. The V gene's germline CDR1 is SGHTA and CDR2 FQGTGA. The ends were cut back, 2 bases at V and 1 base at J, with 11 bases in the middle. The CDR3 has 15 residues. DNA for the CDR3: TGTGCCAGCAGCTTAGCCGGGGATTGGAACACTGAAGCTTTCTTT. Translating it yields CASSLAGDWNTEAFF.

V gene TRBV5-1 combines with J gene TRBJ2-3; D is possibly TRBD1 or TRBD2 (6 bases each). Deletions cut 1 base from V and 2 bases from J, with 11 bases between. Germline V gives CDR1 SGHRS, CDR2 YFSETQ. The CDR3 runs to 15 residues. The CDR3 region is CASSLLGGFTDTQYF. The CDR3 bases are TGCGCCAGCAGCTTGTTGGGGGGCTTCACAGATACGCAGTATTTT.

Only one count was recorded for this clone. This chain connects TRBV6-1 to TRBJ1-5, with no clear D. The CDR3 runs 14 residues. Trimming pared 2 bases from V and 11 bases from J, leaving 16 bases between. CDR1 is MNHNS, CDR2 SASEGT, per germline. CDR3 coding DNA: TGTGCCAGCAGTGAATCCGGGTCCCCCTCAGCCCAGCATTTT. Its protein is CASSESGSPSAQHF.

The rearrangement uses TRBV6-5 and TRBJ2-7, with TRBD1 identical over 7 bases. Germline V lookup: CDR1 MNHEY, CDR2 SVGAGI. V was pared by 6 bases and J by 6 bases, with 11 bases of the junction left unmatched. The CDR3 extends over 14 amino acids. CDR3 nucleotide sequence: TGTGCCAGCAGACAGGGGATAATTACTGGCGAGCAGTACTTC. As protein: CASRQGIITGEQYF.

This chain connects TRBV6-4 to TRBJ2-1, with D maybe TRBD2 (6 bases). Per the germline V gene, CDR1 is MRHNA and CDR2 is SNTAGT. V was clipped by 2 bases and J by 5 bases, with 16 bases between them. This CDR3 is built from 16 residues. The CDR3 DNA sequence: TGTGCCAGCAGTGACCAGCCGACTAGTTCCAACAATGAGCAGTTCTTC. This gives the protein CASSDQPTSSNNEQFF.

The gene calls are TRBV19 and TRBJ2-4; 9 nucleotides match TRBD1. With 8 bases clipped from V and 9 bases from J, the junction kept 11 bases outside the gene matches. Germline V gene lookup returns CDR1 LNHDA and CDR2 SQIVND (reference sequence). The CDR3 runs 14 residues. The CDR3 loop is CASGNPGQGGIQYF. The CDR3 DNA reads TGTGCCAGTGGAAATCCGGGACAGGGCGGCATTCAGTACTTC.

The genes are TRBV19 and TRBJ1-1; the match to TRBD1 covers 8 bases. The CDR3 runs to 14 residues. J gave up 3 bases and V 6 bases, and 6 bases lay outside the gene matches. Germline values: CDR1 LNHDA, CDR2 SQIVND (reference sequence). The CDR3, as DNA: TGTGCCAGTAGGCCGGGACAGGACCACACTGAAGCTTTCTTT. Protein: CASRPGQDHTEAFF.

The rearrangement links TRBV21-1 to TRBJ2-7; TRBD2 was called by the table and not checked on the DNA. TRBV21-1 is described as a pseudogene. This CDR3 has 13 amino acids. The CDR3 sequence: CASSIKVYEGQYF. The CDR3 DNA sequence: TGTGCCAGCAGCATCAAGGTCTACGAGGGGCAGTACTTC.